This T cell receptor beta chain came from a study of blood T cells in healthy people across ages. A J-beta primer mix and a sample-barcoded 5' primer were used in a second PCR of about 6 to 12 cycles. From the 5' RACE reads, TCRdb called clonotypes with MiXCR, one entry per CDR3 protein. The top ten clones hold more than 20% of a sample with around 1,900,000 distinct CDR3 sequences, 30% to 40% of them seen once. This CDR3 region has 16 residues. Germline assignment: CDR1 SGDLS and CDR2 YYNGEE. Trimming took 3 bases from V and 9 from J; bases not matched to a gene: 10. This receptor was obtained from a human donor in good health. This chain uses TRBV9 with TRBJ2-1; 12 bases agree with TRBD2. Sequenced input: blood. CDR3 nucleotide sequence: TGTGCCAGCAGCGCACTAGCGGGGGGTCCTCTTGGTGAGCAGTTCTTC. It encodes CASSALAGGPLGEQFF.